Reported below is one T cell receptor (beta chain). The record originates from a study of blood T cell repertoires in COVID-19. Using immunoSEQ multiplex PCR, the repertoire was profiled, and TCRdb retains in-frame clones only, with some absent. The table lists approximately 330,000 clones, just under 90% of them singletons, with roughly a tenth in the top ten. The CDR3 is 12 amino acids. Trimming took 1 base from V and 6 from J, leaving 4 bases between them. Germline lookup yields CDR1 LGHDT and CDR2 YNNKEL (reference sequence). Sequenced input: PBMCs or T cells enriched from blood (not recorded which). The receptor comes from a woman under 40 who had recovered from COVID-19. The chain has TRBV3-1 (or the pseudogene TRBV3-2) and TRBJ2-1, with D hard to call. CDR3 residues: CASSQVGNEQFF. The CDR3 DNA follows: TGTGCCAGCAGCCAAGTCGGCAATGAGCAGTTCTTC.